The entry below describes one T cell receptor (beta chain). The target antigen is unknown. This sample was taken from a study of cytomegalovirus exposure and HLA in healthy donors. Study-level findings and limits: Per published accounts, TCR beta sequences correctly predicted the HLA-A and HLA-B alleles of most subjects.

The ends lost 2 bases at V and 3 bases at J; junction bases unmatched: 8. CDR1 and CDR2 from the germline V gene are MDHEN and SYDVKM. The length of the CDR3 is 19 residues. 60 Vbeta and 13 Jbeta primers were used in PCR. Measured with immunoSEQ multiplex PCR; TCRdb has only the in-frame clones, and not every one. Its table records under 200,000 clones. The chain uses TRBV28 and TRBJ2-1, with 15 bases matching TRBD2. The clonotype comes from a young man in good health and CMV-seronegative. Sequenced material: PBMCs. CDR3 loop: CASSLPGLAGGRVYNEQFF. As DNA, the CDR3 is TGTGCCAGCAGTTTACCGGGACTAGCGGGAGGTAGGGTCTACAATGAGCAGTTCTTC.